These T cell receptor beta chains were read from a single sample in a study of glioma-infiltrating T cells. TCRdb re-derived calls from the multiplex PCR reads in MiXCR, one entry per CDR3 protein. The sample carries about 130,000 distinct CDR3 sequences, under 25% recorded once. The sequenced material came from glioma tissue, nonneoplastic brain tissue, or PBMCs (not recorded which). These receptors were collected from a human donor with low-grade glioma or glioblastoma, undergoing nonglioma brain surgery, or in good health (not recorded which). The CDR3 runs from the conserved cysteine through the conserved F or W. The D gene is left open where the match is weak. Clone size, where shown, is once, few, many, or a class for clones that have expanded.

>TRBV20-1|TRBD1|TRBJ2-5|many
TGCAGCGCGACAGGGAGAGGAGAGACCCAGTACTTC
CSATGRGETQYF
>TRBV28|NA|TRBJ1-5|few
TGTGCCAGCAGTTCCCTGACAGGAGGGTATAGCAATCAGCCCCAGCATTTT
CASSSLTGGYSNQPQHF
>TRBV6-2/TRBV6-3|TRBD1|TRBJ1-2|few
TGTGCCAGCAAGAGGACAGGAGTTAACTATGGCTACACCTTC
CASKRTGVNYGYTF
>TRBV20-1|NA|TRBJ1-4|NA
TGCAGTGCTAGGGGGAATGAAAAACTGCTTTTT
CSARGNEKLLF
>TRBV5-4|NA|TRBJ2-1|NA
TGTGCCAGCAGCGGAGGCGGGACAGCGTTTTACAATGAGCAGTTCTTC
CASSGGGTAFYNEQFF
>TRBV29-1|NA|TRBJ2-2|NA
TGCAGCGTTGAAGACCCACCGTCCGGGGAGCTGTTTTTT
CSVEDPPSGELFF
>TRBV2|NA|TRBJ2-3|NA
TGTGCCAGCAGGAGGGGGGAAGGCACAGATACGCAGTATTTT
CASRRGEGTDTQYF
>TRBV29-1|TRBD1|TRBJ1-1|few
TGCAGCGGGAAGGGGACAGTTAACACTGAAGCTTTCTTT
CSGKGTVNTEAFF
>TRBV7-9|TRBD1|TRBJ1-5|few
TGTGCCAGCAGCTTAGGTGCAGGGGGCGAGCAGCCCCAGCATTTT
CASSLGAGGEQPQHF
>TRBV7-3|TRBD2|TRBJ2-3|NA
TGTGCCAGCAGCTTAAGCCCCCGGGCGGGGGGCCTCACAGATACGCAGTATTTT
CASSLSPRAGGLTDTQYF
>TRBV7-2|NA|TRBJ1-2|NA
TGTGCCAGCAGCGCCAGAAGGTTACATGCCTATGGCTACACCTTC
CASSARRLHAYGYTF
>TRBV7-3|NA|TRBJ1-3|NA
TGTGCCAGCAGCTTAAGCAACGGAAAATCTGGAAACACCATATATTTT
CASSLSNGKSGNTIYF
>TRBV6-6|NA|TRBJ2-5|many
TGTGCCAGCAGTTACAACCAAGAGACCCAGTACTTC
CASSYNQETQYF
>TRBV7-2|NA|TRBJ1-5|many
TGTGCCAGCAGCCCAATCAGTCAGCCCCAGCATTTT
CASSPISQPQHF
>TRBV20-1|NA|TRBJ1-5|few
TGCGGTGCCCTAGTGACACTCAATCAGCCCCAGCATTTT
CGALVTLNQPQHF
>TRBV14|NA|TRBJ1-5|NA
TGTGCCAGCAGCCAAGTCCCCCGGGGGGGAGGTCAGCCCCAGCATTTT
CASSQVPRGGGQPQHF
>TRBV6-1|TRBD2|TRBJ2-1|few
TGTGCCAGCAGGCATCTAGCGGGGGGCTCATACAATGAGCAGTTCTTC
CASRHLAGGSYNEQFF
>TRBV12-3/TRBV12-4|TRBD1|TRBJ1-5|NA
TGTGCCAGCAGTTTTCGGACAGGGGGTTCCCAGCATTTT
CASSFRTGGSQHF
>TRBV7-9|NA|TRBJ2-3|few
TGTGCCAGCAGCTTACTTGGGGGTCCAGATACGCAGTATTTT
CASSLLGGPDTQYF
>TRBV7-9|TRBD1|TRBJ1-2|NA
TGTGCCAGCAGCTTAACCCGGACAGGGGGGACCAATGGCTACACCTTC
CASSLTRTGGTNGYTF
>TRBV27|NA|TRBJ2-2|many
TGTGCCAGCAGTTCCGGGTCTTACACCGGGGAGCTGTTTTTT
CASSSGSYTGELFF
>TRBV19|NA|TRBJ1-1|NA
TGTGCCAGTAGTATAGAGGGCAGGGAGAACACCGAAGCTTTCTTT
CASSIEGRENTEAFF
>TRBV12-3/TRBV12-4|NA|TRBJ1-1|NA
TGTGCCAGCAGGAAGGACCTAAGGAACACTGAAGCTTTCTTT
CASRKDLRNTEAFF
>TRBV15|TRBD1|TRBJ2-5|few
TGTGCCACCAGCAGAACGGGACAGGTGCGCGGGGAGACCCAGTACTTC
CATSRTGQVRGETQYF
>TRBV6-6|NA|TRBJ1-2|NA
TGTGCCAGCAGTTACGGTTCGGGAGACTGTGGCTACACCTTC
CASSYGSGDCGYTF
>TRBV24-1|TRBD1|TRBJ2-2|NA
TGTGCCACCAACCCGGGACAGGCAAACACCGGGGAGCTGTTCTTT
CATNPGQANTGELFF
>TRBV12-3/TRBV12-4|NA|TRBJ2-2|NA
TGTGCCAGCAGACGGAACGGGGACACCGGGGAGCTGTTTTTT
CASRRNGDTGELFF
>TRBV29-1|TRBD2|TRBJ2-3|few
TGCAGCGTCACCATAGCGGGGCGGCGGGATACGCAGTATTTT
CSVTIAGRRDTQYF
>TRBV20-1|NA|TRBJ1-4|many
TGCAGTGCTAGAGATGCCAGCAGAAATGAAAAACTGTTTTTT
CSARDASRNEKLFF
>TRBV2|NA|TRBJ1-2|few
TGTGCCAGCAGTGAAGGGCAGGGCCCTAACTATGGCTACACCTTC
CASSEGQGPNYGYTF
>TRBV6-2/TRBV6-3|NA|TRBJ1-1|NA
TGTGCCAGCAGTTACTCGTCGGGAATGAACACTGAAGCTTTCTTT
CASSYSSGMNTEAFF
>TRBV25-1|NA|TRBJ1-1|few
TGTGCCAGCAGTGGTATGGGTTTCACTGAAGCTTTCTTT
CASSGMGFTEAFF
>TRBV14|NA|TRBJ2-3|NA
TGTGCCAGCAGCCGGAAAGGGTGGGCCACAGATACGCAGTATTTT
CASSRKGWATDTQYF
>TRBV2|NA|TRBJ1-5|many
TGTGCCAGCTCTTTATTTGACGGTTACAATCAGCCCCAGCATTTT
CASSLFDGYNQPQHF
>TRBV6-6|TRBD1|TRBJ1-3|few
TGTGCCAGCAGTTACTCGGGACAGGGTCCTGGAAACACCATATATTTT
CASSYSGQGPGNTIYF
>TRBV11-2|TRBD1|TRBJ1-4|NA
TGTGCCAGCAGCAAGGACAGGGGGACTCTTGGTGAAAAACTGTTTTTT
CASSKDRGTLGEKLFF